In this sample, the clone carrying this TCR beta chain turned up many times. Its antigen is not known. V lost 4 bases and J 0 bases, leaving 8 bases between the germline ends. Germline V gives CDR1 KGHDR, CDR2 SFDVKD. The CDR3 covers 15 residues. The CDR3 regions of TCR beta were amplified from RNA transcripts. First-round RT-PCR targeting the TCR CDR3 was performed with the HTBI primer set. TCRdb processed the multiplex PCR reads anew with MiXCR; each CDR3 protein has one entry. Among 400,000 to 500,000 distinct CDR3 sequences listed, roughly 14% were seen once. This record comes from a study of T cells in Graves' hyperthyroidism and ophthalmopathy. Across the study: Peripheral blood collection took place at initial diagnosis, before any treatment.

Regarding the study as a whole: The model made its ophthalmopathy prediction, and onset followed a median about 6.8 months later.

The sample consisted of blood. This chain links TRBV24-1 with TRBJ2-2; either TRBD1 or TRBD2 may fit D (5 bases each). The receptor was isolated from a man younger than 30 with Graves' ophthalmopathy. DNA for the CDR3: TGTGCCACCAGTGACCCGGGACCGAACACCGGGGAGCTGTTTTTT. As protein: CATSDPGPNTGELFF.